This T cell receptor (beta chain) emerged from a study of siplizumab effects on memory and regulatory T cells. Whole-study findings and limits: Significantly reduced by siplizumab was the cumulative frequency of alloreactive sequences, namely those traceable to unstimulated CD4+ memory cells.

Points on this clone: The antigen is unknown.

The assay looked at some 9.8 x 10^4 TCR templates in each sample. Assay used: immunoSEQ multiplex PCR; TCRdb lists only in-frame clones, some missing. Of some 100,000 clones listed, about 91% were seen once; the top ten hold around 2.7%. The sample comprised CD4+ T cells sorted from blood. This TCR came from a human donor in good health. Some clones in this sample may be carry-over from other donors' samples.

The CDR3 reads CASTPGANVLTF. DNA for the CDR3: TGCGCCAGCACTCCTGGGGCCAACGTCCTGACTTTC. This chain joins TRBV5-1 and TRBJ2-6; D is ambiguous. The CDR3 contains 12 residues. Germline loops: CDR1 SGHRS, CDR2 YFSETQ. V was cut by 6 bases and J by 2 bases, with 3 bases left in between.